Listed below are T cell receptor beta chains from one sample, sequenced in a study of blood T cell repertoires in COVID-19. Clones were sequenced by immunoSEQ multiplex PCR, and TCRdb holds only the in-frame ones, with some missing. The sample has 90,000 or so clones, 91% seen once; the top ten hold about 1.8%. Input material: peripheral blood. The receptor source for this set is a human donor with active COVID-19. The donor label of this sample is uncertain. Each CDR3 is given with its conserved first and last residue. Each record gives: clone size, D gene, J gene, V gene, CDR3 DNA, CDR3 protein. D genes are given only for firm matches. Some rows mark clone size as missing; the rest say once, few, many or name a class of expanded clone.

. TRBD1 TRBJ1-6 TRBV10-3 TGTGCCATCAGTGATGCAGGGGGCTTGTATAATTCACCCCTCCACTTT CAISDAGGLYNSPLHF
few TRBD1 TRBJ2-5 TRBV19 TGTGCCAGTAGTATAGTCCCAGGGGGCGCAGAGACCCAGTACTTC CASSIVPGGAETQYF
. TRBD2 TRBJ2-1 TRBV6-6 TGTGCCAGCAGTCCCAGCATAGCGGGGGGACTCTACAATGAGCAGTTCTTC CASSPSIAGGLYNEQFF
. TRBD1 TRBJ1-6 TRBV7-8 TGTGCCAGCAGCTTAGCCAGACAGGGGTCCTCCTATAATTCACCCCTCCACTTT CASSLARQGSSYNSPLHF
. TRBD1 TRBJ1-2 TRBV20-1 TGCAGTGCAAGTCCAACAGGGGGCCCTGAAGCTAACTATGGCTACACCTTC CSASPTGGPEANYGYTF
. TRBD2 TRBJ2-3 TRBV5-1 TGCGCCAGCAGCCCGGGGACTACGACAGATACGCAGTATTTT CASSPGTTTDTQYF
. TRBD1 TRBJ2-5 TRBV28 TGTGCCAGCACTTTCGGGACAGCGTACCAAGAGACCCAGTACTTC CASTFGTAYQETQYF
. . TRBJ1-3 TRBV5-6 TGTGCCAGCAGCTTGTCACGGAGCCCCTCTGGAAACACCATATATTTT CASSLSRSPSGNTIYF
. . TRBJ1-6 TRBV12-5 TGTGCTAGTGGTTTGGTACTCAGGGCCACAACCACATCACCCCTCCACTTT CASGLVLRATTTSPLHF
. TRBD1 TRBJ1-1 TRBV14 TGTGCCAGCAGCCAAGGGACAGGGAAATTTCGGCCCCAAATGAACACTGAAGCTTTCTTT CASSQGTGKFRPQMNTEAFF
. TRBD1 TRBJ2-1 TRBV6-2/TRBV6-3 TGTGCCAGCAGTGCTGGGACAGGTTTAATGCGACGGTATGAGCAGTTCTTC CASSAGTGLMRRYEQFF
. . TRBJ1-4 TRBV7-9 TGTGCCAGCAGCTTAGGCCGACAGGCGCCTAATGAAAAACTGTTTTTT CASSLGRQAPNEKLFF
. TRBD1 TRBJ1-2 TRBV9 TGTGCCAGCAGCGCCGACAGGGCCCTCTATGGCTACACCTTC CASSADRALYGYTF
. TRBD2 TRBJ2-5 TRBV24-1 TGTGCCACCAGTGATTCCCTCCTAGCGACGGGGGGGACCCAGTACTTC CATSDSLLATGGTQYF
few . TRBJ2-7 TRBV25-1 TGTGCCAGCAGTGAACCCGGGAGTTACTACGAGCAGTACTTC CASSEPGSYYEQYF
. TRBD1 TRBJ1-2 TRBV10-3 TGTGCCATCAGACGGACAGGGGGCGGCTATGGCTACACCTTC CAIRRTGGGYGYTF
once TRBD1 TRBJ1-6 TRBV6-1 TGTGCCAGCAGTGTCGGGACAGGGTACGGGGATAATTCACCCCTCCACTTT CASSVGTGYGDNSPLHF
. TRBD2 TRBJ2-7 TRBV19 TGTGCCAGTGCGATACTAGCGGGGGGATCCTACGAGCAGTACTTC CASAILAGGSYEQYF
. . TRBJ2-3 TRBV3-1/TRBV3-2 TGTGCCAGCAGCCAAAGGCGGGGTAGCACAGATACGCAGTATTTT CASSQRRGSTDTQYF
once . TRBJ2-7 TRBV24-1 TGTGCCACCAGGGCTCCGGGGTTAGGAGGGGCTCGCTCCTACGAGCAGTACTTC CATRAPGLGGARSYEQYF
. . TRBJ2-3 TRBV7-9 TGTGCCAGCAGCTTCCTCCAGGGAAGGGGCACAGATACGCAGTATTTT CASSFLQGRGTDTQYF
. . TRBJ1-2 TRBV10-2 TGCGCCAGCAATCCAATCTCCCCCGACAGACGGGGCTACACCTTC CASNPISPDRRGYTF
once TRBD1 TRBJ2-1 TRBV10-3 TGTGCCATCAGTGAGTCGTACAGGGGGCCAGATGAGCAGTTCTTC CAISESYRGPDEQFF
few TRBD1 TRBJ1-2 TRBV5-6 TGTGCCAGCAGCCCGGACAGGTCGAACTATGGCTACACCTTC CASSPDRSNYGYTF
. . TRBJ1-5 TRBV11-2 TGTGCCAGCAGCTGGGCCGGGAGTCAGCCCCAGCATTTT CASSWAGSQPQHF
. . TRBJ1-6 TRBV4-2 TGTGCCAGCAGCCCCGACTGGAGCTCCTATAATTCACCCCTCCACTTT CASSPDWSSYNSPLHF
. . TRBJ1-6 TRBV12-2 TGTGCAAGTCGCCTGACGGGACTGATTAATTCACCCCTCCACTTT CASRLTGLINSPLHF
. . TRBJ2-7 TRBV28 TGTGCCAGCAGTTTAACTTACGAGCAGTACTTC CASSLTYEQYF
few . TRBJ2-7 TRBV4-3 TGCGCCAGCAGCCAAGAGCACAGGAGCTCCTACGAGCAGTACTTC CASSQEHRSSYEQYF
. TRBD1 TRBJ2-7 TRBV14 TGTGCCAGCAGCTTAACAGGACAGGGTGGGATCTACGAGCAGTACTTC CASSLTGQGGIYEQYF
. TRBD2 TRBJ2-2 TRBV5-4 TGTGCCAGCAGCCCCGGGCGGACTAGCGGGGGGGGTGGCACCGGGGAGCTGTTTTTT CASSPGRTSGGGGTGELFF
. . TRBJ2-7 TRBV5-1 TGCGCCAGCAGCTTCGATAAACAGCCCCCGGGATCCTACGAGCAGTACTTC CASSFDKQPPGSYEQYF
. . TRBJ2-6 TRBV9 TGTGCCAGCAGCGTAGGTGCGGGGCGGTACTCTGGGGCCAACGTCCTGACTTTC CASSVGAGRYSGANVLTF
. TRBD1 TRBJ1-5 TRBV19 TGTGCCAGTAGTCTGACAGGGTCAGGCAATCAGCCCCAGCATTTT CASSLTGSGNQPQHF
. . TRBJ1-2 TRBV6-5 TGTGCCATATCCGAGGCGGGGTATGGCTACACCTTC CAISEAGYGYTF
. TRBD1 TRBJ2-7 TRBV4-3 TGCGCCAGCAGCCCGGGGACAGGCGTCTACGAGCAGTACTTC CASSPGTGVYEQYF
. . TRBJ2-5 TRBV10-3 TGTGCCATGGCCGCAGGGCTGCGAGAGACCCAGTACTTC CAMAAGLRETQYF
. . TRBJ1-5 TRBV7-8 TGTGCCAGCAGCCCCCCCCGACAGGCCAACGGGAGCAATCAGCCCCAGCATTTT CASSPPRQANGSNQPQHF
. . TRBJ1-1 TRBV7-2 TGTGCCAGCAGCTTAAGTGCAGGGGCTATGAACACTGAAGCTTTCTTT CASSLSAGAMNTEAFF
. . TRBJ1-2 TRBV4-1 TGCGCCAGCAGCCTCTTATCTCGGGGGGACTATGGCTACACCTTC CASSLLSRGDYGYTF
. . TRBJ1-1 TRBV11-2 TGTGCCAGCAGCTTAGGCAGACGAGGTTCTGAAGCTTTCTTT CASSLGRRGSEAFF
few . TRBJ1-5 TRBV11-2 TGTGCCAGCAGCGTGGACGGGAAGGGCAATCAGCCCCAGCATTTT CASSVDGKGNQPQHF
. . TRBJ2-7 TRBV6-1 TGTGCCAGCAGTGAACTATCAGGGCGAAGTTGGTACGAGCAGTACTTC CASSELSGRSWYEQYF
. . TRBJ1-5 TRBV19 TGTGCTTCAGCGGGGGCGGGCGGGAATCAGCCCCAGCATTTT CASAGAGGNQPQHF
. TRBD1 TRBJ1-4 TRBV5-4 TGTGCCAGCAGCTTGGGGGGGACAGCCGCAACTAATGAAAAACTGTTTTTT CASSLGGTAATNEKLFF
once TRBD1 TRBJ2-3 TRBV6-2/TRBV6-3 TGTGCCAGCAGCTCGACCTCGGGACAGGGGGTAGACACGCAGTATTTT CASSSTSGQGVDTQYF
. . TRBJ2-5 TRBV2 TGTGCCAGCAGTGGGGGGCGGAGCCAAGAGACCCAGTACTTC CASSGGRSQETQYF
. TRBD1 TRBJ1-1 TRBV28 TGTGCCAGCATCGGGACAGGGTTGAACACTGAAGCTTTCTTT CASIGTGLNTEAFF
. TRBD1 TRBJ2-2 TRBV5-1 TGCGCCAGCAGCGGGACAGGGGGGAACACCGGGGAGCTGTTTTTT CASSGTGGNTGELFF
. . TRBJ2-6 TRBV4-3 TGCGCCAGCAGCCCCGGACTTTCCCCCTCTGGGGCCAACGTCCTGACTTTC CASSPGLSPSGANVLTF
. TRBD2 TRBJ2-1 TRBV28 TGTGCGACGGGGACTAGCGGGGGGACCCCCAATGAGCAGTTCTTC CATGTSGGTPNEQFF
. TRBD1 TRBJ2-1 TRBV6-4 TGTGCCAGCAGTAGAGGGACAGGGAGTTACAATGAGCAGTTCTTC CASSRGTGSYNEQFF
. . TRBJ2-2 TRBV28 TGTGCCAGCCGATTCCCGGGTCAGGGCGGGGAGCTGTTTTTT CASRFPGQGGELFF
. . TRBJ2-7 TRBV5-4 TGTGCCAGCAGCTTGGCCGGGAGCTACGAGCAGTACTTC CASSLAGSYEQYF
. . TRBJ1-5 TRBV6-2/TRBV6-3 TGTGCCAGCAGTTACGTGTCGGGTACCCAGCCCCAGCATTTT CASSYVSGTQPQHF
. . TRBJ1-6 TRBV5-6 TGTGCCAGCAGCTTGGTCGGGATACTTAATTCACCCCTCCACTTT CASSLVGILNSPLHF
once . TRBJ2-5 TRBV6-1 TGTGCCAGCAGTGACGAGGCAAAGGCGGCCCAGTACTTC CASSDEAKAAQYF
. . TRBJ2-5 TRBV3-1/TRBV3-2 TGTGCCAGCAGCCAAGAATCTGAGACCCAGTACTTC CASSQESETQYF
. TRBD1 TRBJ2-1 TRBV5-6 TGTGCCAGCAGCTTGGACAGGGGGCCTGCATATCACAATGAGCAGTTCTTC CASSLDRGPAYHNEQFF